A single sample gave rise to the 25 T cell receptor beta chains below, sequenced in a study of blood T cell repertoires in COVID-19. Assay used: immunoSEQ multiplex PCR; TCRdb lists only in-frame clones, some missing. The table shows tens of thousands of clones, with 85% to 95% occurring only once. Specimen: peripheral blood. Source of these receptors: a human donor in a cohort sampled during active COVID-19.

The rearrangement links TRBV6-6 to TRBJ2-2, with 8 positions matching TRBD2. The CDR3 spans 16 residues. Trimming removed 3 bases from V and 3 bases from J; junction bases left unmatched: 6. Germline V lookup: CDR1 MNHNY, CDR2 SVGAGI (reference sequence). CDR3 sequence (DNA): TGTGCCAGCAGTTATTACCCCGGGAGGGACACCGGGGAGCTGTTTTTT. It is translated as CASSYYPGRDTGELFF.

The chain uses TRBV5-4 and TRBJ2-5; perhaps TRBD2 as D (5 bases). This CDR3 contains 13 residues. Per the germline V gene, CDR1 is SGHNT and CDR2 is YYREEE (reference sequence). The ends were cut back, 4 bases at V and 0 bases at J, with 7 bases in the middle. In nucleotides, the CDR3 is TGTGCCAGCAGCCCGGGAAACCAAGAGACCCAGTACTTC. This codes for CASSPGNQETQYF.

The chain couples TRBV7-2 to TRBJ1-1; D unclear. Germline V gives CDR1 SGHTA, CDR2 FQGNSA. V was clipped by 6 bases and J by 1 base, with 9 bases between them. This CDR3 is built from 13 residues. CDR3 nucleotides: TGTGCCAGCAGTCAGGTCACGAACACTGAAGCTTTCTTT. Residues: CASSQVTNTEAFF. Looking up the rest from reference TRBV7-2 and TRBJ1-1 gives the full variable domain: GAGVSQSPSNKVTEKGKDVELRCDPISGHTALYWYRQSLGQGLEFLIYFQGNSAPDKSGLPSDRFSAERTGGSVSTLTIQRTQQEDSAVYLCASSQVTNTEAFFGQGTRLTVV.

CDR3 residues: CASSFSPGQGANEQFF. In DNA form, the CDR3 reads TGTGCCAGCAGTTTCTCTCCGGGACAGGGGGCTAATGAGCAGTTCTTC. V and J are TRBV27 and TRBJ2-1; 12 positions match TRBD1. V trimming: 3 bases; J trimming: 7 bases; junction bases outside the gene matches: 7. This CDR3 region has 16 residues. Per the germline V gene, CDR1 is MNHEY and CDR2 is SMNVEV (reference sequence).

The CDR3 spells CSVVGGLSFQLSSYNEQFF. Written as DNA, the CDR3 is TGCAGCGTTGTAGGTGGGCTGTCTTTCCAGCTGAGCTCCTACAATGAGCAGTTCTTC. The rearrangement uses TRBV29-1 and TRBJ2-1; unclear D gene. Germline CDR1 reads SQVTM; CDR2 reads ANQGSEA. V lost 4 bases to trimming and J lost 0 bases, with 25 bases between them. CDR3 length: 19 amino acids.

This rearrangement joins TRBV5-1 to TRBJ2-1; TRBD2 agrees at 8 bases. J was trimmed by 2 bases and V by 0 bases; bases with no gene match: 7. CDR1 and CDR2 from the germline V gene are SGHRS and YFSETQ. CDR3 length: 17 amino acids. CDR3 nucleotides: TGCGCCAGCAGCTTGGGGCAGGGTAGCGGGACCTACAATGAGCAGTTCTTC. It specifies CASSLGQGSGTYNEQFF.

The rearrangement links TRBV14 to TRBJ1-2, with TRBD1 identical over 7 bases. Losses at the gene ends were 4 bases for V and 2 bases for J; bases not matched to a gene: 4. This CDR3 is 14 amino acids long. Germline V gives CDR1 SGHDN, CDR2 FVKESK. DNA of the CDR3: TGTGCCAGCAGCCCGGCAGGGGGAAACTATGGCTACACCTTC. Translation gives CASSPAGGNYGYTF.

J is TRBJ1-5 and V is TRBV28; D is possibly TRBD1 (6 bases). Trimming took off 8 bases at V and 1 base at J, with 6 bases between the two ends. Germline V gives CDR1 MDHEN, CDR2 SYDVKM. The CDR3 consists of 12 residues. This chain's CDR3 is CASGQSNQPQHF. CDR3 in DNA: TGTGCCAGCGGACAGAGCAATCAGCCCCAGCATTTT.

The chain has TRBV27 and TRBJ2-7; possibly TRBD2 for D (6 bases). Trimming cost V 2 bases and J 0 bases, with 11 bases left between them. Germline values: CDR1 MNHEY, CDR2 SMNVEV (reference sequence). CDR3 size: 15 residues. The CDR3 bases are TGTGCCAGCAGTTTAGGTGGGAGGATCTCCTACGAGCAGTACTTC. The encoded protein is CASSLGGRISYEQYF.

CDR3 coding DNA: TGTGCCAGTAGTAAAACAGGGTTGACTGAAGCTTTCTTT. Translated: CASSKTGLTEAFF. The chain is built from TRBV19 and TRBJ1-1; tentative D call: TRBD1 (6 bases). The CDR3 totals 13 residues. Germline values: CDR1 LNHDA, CDR2 SQIVND (reference sequence). V lost 4 bases and J lost 5, with 11 bases in between.

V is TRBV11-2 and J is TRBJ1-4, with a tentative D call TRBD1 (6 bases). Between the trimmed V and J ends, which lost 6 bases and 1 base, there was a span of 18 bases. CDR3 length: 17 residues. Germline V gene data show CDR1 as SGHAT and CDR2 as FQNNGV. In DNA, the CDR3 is TGTGCCAGCAGACCCCTCGGGAGGGGGAGAACTAATGAAAAACTGTTTTTT. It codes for CASRPLGRGRTNEKLFF.

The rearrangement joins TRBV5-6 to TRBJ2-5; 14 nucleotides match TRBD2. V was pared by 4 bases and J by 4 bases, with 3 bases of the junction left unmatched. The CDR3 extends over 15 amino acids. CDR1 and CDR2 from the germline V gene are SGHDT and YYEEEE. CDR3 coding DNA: TGTGCCAGCAGCGGGACTAGCGGGAGAGGAGAGACCCAGTACTTC. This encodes CASSGTSGRGETQYF.

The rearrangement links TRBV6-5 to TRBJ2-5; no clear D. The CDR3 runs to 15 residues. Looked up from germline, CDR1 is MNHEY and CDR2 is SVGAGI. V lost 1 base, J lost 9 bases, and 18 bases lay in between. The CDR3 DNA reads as TGTGCCAGCAGTTACTGTCCCGTCCGTCCGTTTTCCCAGTACTTC. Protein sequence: CASSYCPVRPFSQYF.

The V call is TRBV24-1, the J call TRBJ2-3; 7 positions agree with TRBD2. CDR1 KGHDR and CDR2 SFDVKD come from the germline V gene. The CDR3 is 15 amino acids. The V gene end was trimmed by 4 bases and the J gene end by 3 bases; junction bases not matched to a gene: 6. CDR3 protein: CATSEAGLQTDTQYF. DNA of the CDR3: TGTGCCACCAGTGAAGCGGGACTCCAAACAGATACGCAGTATTTT.

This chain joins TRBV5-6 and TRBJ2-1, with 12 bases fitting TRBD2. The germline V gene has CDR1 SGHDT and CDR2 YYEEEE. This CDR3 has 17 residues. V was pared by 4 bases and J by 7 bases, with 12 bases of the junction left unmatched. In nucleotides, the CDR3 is TGTGCCAGCAGCCAATCTAGCGGGGGGGCATTTAGGAATGAGCAGTTCTTC. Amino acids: CASSQSSGGAFRNEQFF.

CDR3 in amino acids: CASSQGALGGGNTIYF. In DNA form, the CDR3 reads TGTGCCAGCAGCCAAGGTGCCTTAGGAGGGGGAAACACCATATATTTT. This sequence joins TRBV3-1 (or the pseudogene TRBV3-2) and TRBJ1-3; D not resolved. This CDR3 is 16 amino acids long. Germline lookup yields CDR1 LGHDT and CDR2 YNNKEL (reference sequence). V lost 1 base and J 4 bases, leaving 14 bases between the germline ends.

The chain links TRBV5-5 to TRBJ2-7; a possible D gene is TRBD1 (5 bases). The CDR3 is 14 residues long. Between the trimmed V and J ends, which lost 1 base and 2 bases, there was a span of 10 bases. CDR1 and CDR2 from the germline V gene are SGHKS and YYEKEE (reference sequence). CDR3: CASSLTGATYEQYF. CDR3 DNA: TGTGCCAGCAGCTTGACAGGCGCAACCTACGAGCAGTACTTC. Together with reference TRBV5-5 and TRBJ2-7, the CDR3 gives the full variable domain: DAGVTQSPTHLIKTRGQQVTLRCSPISGHKSVSWYQQVLGQGPQFIFQYYEKEERGRGNFPDRFSARQFPNYSSELNVNALLLGDSALYLCASSLTGATYEQYFGPGTRLTVT.

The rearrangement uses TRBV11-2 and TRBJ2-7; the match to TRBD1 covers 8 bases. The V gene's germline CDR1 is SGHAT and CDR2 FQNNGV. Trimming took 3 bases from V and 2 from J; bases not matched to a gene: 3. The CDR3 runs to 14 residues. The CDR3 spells CASSFDRGTYEQYF. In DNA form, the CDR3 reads TGTGCCAGCAGCTTTGACAGGGGAACCTACGAGCAGTACTTC.

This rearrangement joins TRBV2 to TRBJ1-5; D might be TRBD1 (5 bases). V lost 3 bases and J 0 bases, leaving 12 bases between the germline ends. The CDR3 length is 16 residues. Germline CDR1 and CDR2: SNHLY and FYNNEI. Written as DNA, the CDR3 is TGTGCCAGCAGTGAGGGAGGACAACGTAGCAATCAGCCCCAGCATTTT. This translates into CASSEGGQRSNQPQHF.

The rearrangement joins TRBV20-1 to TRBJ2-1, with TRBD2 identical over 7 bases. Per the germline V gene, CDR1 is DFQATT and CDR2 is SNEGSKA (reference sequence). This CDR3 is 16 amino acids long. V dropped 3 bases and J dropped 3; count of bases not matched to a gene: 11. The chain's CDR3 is CSASHYLAGDYNEQFF. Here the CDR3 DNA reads TGCAGTGCTAGTCACTACCTCGCGGGAGACTACAATGAGCAGTTCTTC.

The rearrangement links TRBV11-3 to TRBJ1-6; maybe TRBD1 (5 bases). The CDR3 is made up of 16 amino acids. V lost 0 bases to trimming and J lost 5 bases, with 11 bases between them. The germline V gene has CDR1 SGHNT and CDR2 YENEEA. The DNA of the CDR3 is TGTGCCAGCAGCTTAGAGGGCAGGGTGGATAATTCACCCCTCCACTTT. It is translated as CASSLEGRVDNSPLHF.

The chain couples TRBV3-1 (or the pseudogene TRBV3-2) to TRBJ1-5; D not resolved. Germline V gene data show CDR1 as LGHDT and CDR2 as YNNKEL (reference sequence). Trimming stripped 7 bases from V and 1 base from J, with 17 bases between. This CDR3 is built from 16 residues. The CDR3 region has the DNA TGTGCCAGCACCACCGAGGGCCCCGGGAGCAATCAGCCCCAGCATTTT. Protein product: CASTTEGPGSNQPQHF.

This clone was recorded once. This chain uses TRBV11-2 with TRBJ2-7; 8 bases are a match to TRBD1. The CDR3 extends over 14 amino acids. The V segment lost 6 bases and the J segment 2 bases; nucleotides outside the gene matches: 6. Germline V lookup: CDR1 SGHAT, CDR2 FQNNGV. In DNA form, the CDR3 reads TGTGCCAGCAGTCGACAGGGGCGCCCCTACGAGCAGTACTTC. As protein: CASSRQGRPYEQYF.

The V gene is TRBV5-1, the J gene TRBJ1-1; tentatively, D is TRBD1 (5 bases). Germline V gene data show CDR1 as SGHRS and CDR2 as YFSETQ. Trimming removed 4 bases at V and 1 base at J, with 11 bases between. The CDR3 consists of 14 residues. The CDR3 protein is CASSQEGRNTEAFF. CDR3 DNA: TGCGCCAGCAGCCAGGAGGGGAGGAACACTGAAGCTTTCTTT.

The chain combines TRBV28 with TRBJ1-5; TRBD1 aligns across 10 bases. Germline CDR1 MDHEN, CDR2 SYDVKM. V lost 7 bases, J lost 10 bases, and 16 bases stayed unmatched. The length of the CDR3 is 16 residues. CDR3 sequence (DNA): TGTGCCAGCACCAACCGGGACAGGGGCTTCGGGTCACCCCAGCATTTT. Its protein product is CASTNRDRGFGSPQHF.